The 18 T cell receptor beta chains below come from one sample, sequenced in a study of blood T cells in healthy people across ages. It was with a sample-barcoded 5' primer and a J-beta primer mix that a second PCR of roughly 6 to 11 cycles was run. One entry per CDR3 protein, called by TCRdb with MiXCR from the 5' RACE reads. This sample has almost 1 million distinct CDR3 sequences, with roughly 51% found just once. The sample was blood. The receptors were gathered from a woman aged 60 to 75 in good health.

The chain combines TRBV20-1 with TRBJ1-2; TRBD1 matches 10 bases. The germline CDR1 and CDR2 sequences are DFQATT and SNEGSKA (reference sequence). After removal of 3 bases from V and 4 bases from J, the junction contained 8 bases not matched to a gene. The CDR3 sequence is 15 residues long. The CDR3 region has the DNA TGCAGTGCTAGTGGGGGGGACAGGGGAAGCTATGGCTACACCTTC. Encoded protein: CSASGGDRGSYGYTF.

This clonotype was seen only a few times. The rearrangement uses TRBV7-8 and TRBJ2-1, with D perhaps TRBD2 (6 bases). The J call is in doubt because the DNA end fits TRBJ2-7 better. This CDR3 region has 16 residues. Germline CDR1 reads SGHVS; CDR2 reads FQNEAQ. DNA of the CDR3: TGTGCCAGCAGCTTAGGGGGGGACCTTTCCTACAATGAGCAGTACTTC. Its protein is CASSLGGDLSYNEQYF.

This clonotype was seen only a few times. J is TRBJ2-7 and V is TRBV28, with a possible D match to TRBD1 (5 bases). The J call is doubtful: the DNA matches TRBJ2-5 better. Germline V gene lookup returns CDR1 MDHEN and CDR2 SYDVKM. The length of the CDR3 is 16 residues. The CDR3 loop is CASGARSWTYSETQYF. In DNA, the CDR3 is TGTGCCAGCGGGGCAAGGTCCTGGACCTATTCGGAGACCCAGTACTTC.

This clonotype has only a few counts. This sequence joins TRBV4-1 and TRBJ1-4; perhaps TRBD1 as D (6 bases). V was pared by 8 bases and J by 2 bases, with 15 bases between. The CDR3 runs to 15 residues. From germline, CDR1 is MGHRA and CDR2 YSYEKL. CDR3 sequence: CASCKQQGTNEKLFF. The CDR3 DNA follows: TGCGCCAGCTGCAAACAACAGGGTACTAATGAAAAACTGTTTTTT.

The rearrangement joins TRBV27 to TRBJ2-5; D might be TRBD1 or TRBD2, each matching 5 bases. From germline, CDR1 is MNHEY and CDR2 SMNVEV (reference sequence). The CDR3 length is 12 residues. V was pared by 6 bases and J by 3 bases, with 8 bases between. The CDR3 sequence is CASRGTEETQYF. Here the CDR3 DNA reads TGTGCCAGCAGGGGGACGGAAGAGACCCAGTACTTC.

The chain employs TRBV5-6 and TRBJ2-7; D is uncertain. The CDR3 is made up of 16 amino acids. Germline CDR1 SGHDT, CDR2 YYEEEE. Trimming took off 4 bases at V and 0 bases at J, with 17 bases between the two ends. For the CDR3, the DNA is TGTGCCAGCAGCACTCCAGGCGATTGGGACTCCTACGAGCAGTACTTC. Its translation is CASSTPGDWDSYEQYF.

The chain is built from TRBV28 and TRBJ1-6; D is uncertain. Germline V gives CDR1 MDHEN, CDR2 SYDVKM. There are 12 residues in the CDR3. Trimming pared 9 bases from V and 6 bases from J, leaving 9 bases between. The CDR3 bases are TGTGCCAGTTCCGTCTCTAATTCACCCCTCCACTTT. Its protein product is CASSVSNSPLHF. Combining the CDR3 with reference TRBV28 and TRBJ1-6 gives the whole variable domain DVKVTQSSRYLVKRTGEKVFLECVQDMDHENMFWYRQDPGLGLRLIYFSYDVKMKEKGDIPEGYSVSREKKERFSLILESASTNQTSMYLCASSVSNSPLHFGNGTRLTVT.

This clonotype was recorded once. The chain uses TRBV20-1 and TRBJ1-1, with D perhaps matching TRBD1 (6 bases). Looked up from germline, CDR1 is DFQATT and CDR2 is SNEGSKA (reference sequence). V lost 3 bases, J lost 1 base, and 9 bases lay in between. This CDR3 has 13 amino acids. CDR3 bases: TGCAGTGCTAGTGCACAGGGGAACACTGAAGCTTTCTTT. It is translated as CSASAQGNTEAFF.

This clonotype was observed a handful of times. The V gene is TRBV5-1, the J gene TRBJ2-5; D remains ambiguous. The V and J ends lost 3 bases and 2 bases respectively, with 11 bases between them. The CDR3 has 14 residues. Looked up from germline, CDR1 is SGHRS and CDR2 is YFSETQ. The CDR3 DNA sequence: TGCGCCAGCAGCTGGGTGTATCTGCAAGAGACCCAGTACTTC. This translates into CASSWVYLQETQYF.

This clonotype was counted only a few times. The chain uses TRBV7-2 and TRBJ2-4; 11 bases map to TRBD1. The CDR3 runs 16 residues. V lost 5 bases to trimming and J lost 6 bases; unmatched junction nucleotides: 9. The germline V gene encodes CDR1 SGHTA and CDR2 FQGNSA. The CDR3 bases are TGTGCCAGCAGCCGATGGACAGGGGGCGCGGGAAACATTCAGTACTTC. Translating gives CASSRWTGGAGNIQYF.

This clonotype showed up just a few times. In nucleotides, the CDR3 is TGTGCCAGCAGTGAATCCAACACAGATACGCAGTATTTT. This codes for CASSESNTDTQYF. The V call is TRBV6-1, the J call TRBJ2-3; D call uncertain. Looked up from germline, CDR1 is MNHNS and CDR2 is SASEGT. V lost 2 bases and J 2 bases, leaving 5 bases between the germline ends. CDR3 length: 13 residues.

There are a few counts of this clonotype. The rearrangement links TRBV3-1 to TRBJ2-7; the match to TRBD1 covers 7 bases. Germline assignment: CDR1 LGHDT and CDR2 YNNKEL (reference sequence). The J segment lost 3 bases and the V segment lost 1 base, leaving 6 bases of the junction unmatched. The CDR3 length is 15 residues. CDR3 in DNA: TGTGCCAGCAGCCAAGCCCCAGGGGGAAACTACGAGCAGTACTTC. Its translation is CASSQAPGGNYEQYF.

This clonotype has a handful of counts. The rearrangement links TRBV9 to TRBJ2-4; 7 bases map to TRBD2. V shed 0 bases and J 5 bases; nucleotides not matched to a gene: 8. Germline V CDR1 and CDR2: SGDLS, YYNGEE. This CDR3 region has 16 residues. CDR3 DNA sequence: TGTGCCAGCAGCGTAGGATTGCGGGAGACGGAAAACATTCAGTACTTC. It encodes CASSVGLRETENIQYF. The entire variable domain, with the rest obtained from reference TRBV9 and TRBJ2-4, is as follows: DSGVTQTPKHLITATGQRVTLRCSPRSGDLSVYWYQQSLDQGLQFLIQYYNGEERAKGNILERFSAQQFPDLHSELNLSSLELGDSALYFCASSVGLRETENIQYFGAGTRLSVL.

The chain joins TRBV27 to TRBJ1-2; 9 nucleotides match TRBD1. From germline, CDR1 is MNHEY and CDR2 SMNVEV (reference sequence). This CDR3 spans 14 amino acids. Trimming cost V 6 bases and J 7 bases; bases outside gene matches: 9. Here the CDR3 reads CASSPQGALSGYTF. DNA for the CDR3: TGTGCCAGCAGCCCACAGGGGGCTCTCTCTGGCTACACCTTC.

The chain uses TRBV5-1 and TRBJ2-7; TRBD1 aligns across 8 bases. The DNA end favors TRBJ2-5, so the J call may be wrong. Germline values: CDR1 SGHRS, CDR2 YFSETQ. The CDR3 has 17 amino acids. The CDR3 reads CASTPTIKTGVGETQYF. As DNA, the CDR3 is TGCGCCAGCACCCCTACCATTAAGACAGGGGTTGGGGAGACCCAGTACTTC.

The V call is TRBV20-1, the J call TRBJ1-4; 8 bases align to TRBD1. The germline CDR1 and CDR2 sequences are DFQATT and SNEGSKA (reference sequence). V shed 0 bases, J shed 8 bases, and the junction held 8 bases outside the gene matches. The length of the CDR3 is 15 residues. This chain's CDR3 is CSARDRDRGREKLFF. CDR3 in DNA: TGCAGTGCTAGAGATCGCGACAGGGGTAGAGAAAAACTGTTTTTT.

V and J are TRBV4-2 and TRBJ1-6; weak D call: TRBD1 (5 bases). The CDR3 is made up of 15 amino acids. V lost 2 bases to trimming and J lost 7 bases, with 12 bases between them. Germline V gives CDR1 LGHNA, CDR2 YNFKEQ. The chain's CDR3 is CASSQTTGINSPLHF. The CDR3 nucleotides read TGTGCCAGCAGCCAAACCACAGGCATAAATTCACCCCTCCACTTT.

J is TRBJ2-1 and V is TRBV4-1, with 8 nucleotides matching TRBD2. The germline CDR1 and CDR2 sequences are MGHRA and YSYEKL. The CDR3 runs to 16 residues. The V gene end was trimmed by 3 bases and the J gene end by 8 bases; junction bases not matched to a gene: 12. The CDR3 sequence: CASSQTGRAGVHEQFF. For the CDR3, the DNA is TGCGCCAGCAGCCAGACGGGACGAGCGGGAGTCCATGAGCAGTTCTTC.